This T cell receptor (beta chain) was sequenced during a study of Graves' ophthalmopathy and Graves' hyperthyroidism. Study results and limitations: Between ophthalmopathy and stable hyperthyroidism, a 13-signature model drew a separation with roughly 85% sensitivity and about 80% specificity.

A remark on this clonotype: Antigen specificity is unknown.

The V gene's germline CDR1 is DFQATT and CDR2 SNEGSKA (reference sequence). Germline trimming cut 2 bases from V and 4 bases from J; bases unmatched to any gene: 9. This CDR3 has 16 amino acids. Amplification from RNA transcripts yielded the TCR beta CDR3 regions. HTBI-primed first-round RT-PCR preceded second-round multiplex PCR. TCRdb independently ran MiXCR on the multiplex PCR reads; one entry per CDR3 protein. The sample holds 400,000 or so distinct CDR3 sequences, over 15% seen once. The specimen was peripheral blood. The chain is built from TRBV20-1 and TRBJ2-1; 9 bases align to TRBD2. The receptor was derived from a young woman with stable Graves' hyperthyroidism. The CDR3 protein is CSARLGGGALYNEQFF. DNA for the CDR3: TGCAGTGCTAGATTGGGCGGGGGGGCCTTATACAATGAGCAGTTCTTC.